A single sample gave rise to the 11 T cell receptor beta chains below, sequenced in a study of cytomegalovirus exposure and HLA in healthy donors. The PCR ran on 60 Vbeta and 13 Jbeta primers. The data were produced by immunoSEQ multiplex PCR, yet TCRdb's version contains in-frame clones alone and is incomplete. The table has approximately 110,000 clones, roughly 80% seen once. Sequencing was done on a sample of PBMCs. These receptor sequences come from a female donor in good health and CMV-seropositive.

The chain links TRBV27 to TRBJ2-7; TRBD1 matches 11 bases. With V trimmed by 3 bases and J by 9 bases, 7 bases remained unmatched. Per germline, CDR1 MNHEY and CDR2 SMNVEV (reference sequence). The CDR3 covers 14 residues. CDR3 in DNA: TGTGCCAGCAGTTTGTCGGGACAGGGGGAAGTGCAGTACTTC. As protein: CASSLSGQGEVQYF.

CDR3: CAWSLSSSYNSPLHF. The DNA for the CDR3 is TGTGCCTGGAGTTTGTCGAGCTCCTATAATTCACCCCTCCACTTT. This rearrangement joins TRBV30 to TRBJ1-6; D not certain. This CDR3 spans 15 amino acids. Germline CDR1 is GTSNPN and CDR2 is SVGIG (reference sequence). Trimming took 2 bases from V and 0 from J, leaving 8 bases between them.

Concerning this clone itself: A read error may produce the germline difference seen at one junction end. The sample contains more than one DNA sequence encoding this CDR3. The V and J genes are TRBV29-1 and TRBJ2-1; 9 bases align to TRBD2. The length of the CDR3 is 17 residues. Germline CDR1 is SQVTM and CDR2 is ANQGSEA. The CDR3 sequence is CSAAARGGPGSYNEQFF. CDR3 nucleotides: TGCAGCGCGGCGGCGCGGGGGGGCCCGGGCTCCTACAATGAGCAATTCTTC.

The J gene is TRBJ1-2, the V gene TRBV5-8, with TRBD1 as a possible D gene (5 bases). V dropped 4 bases and J dropped 10 bases, with 14 bases sitting between them. Germline V gene sequence: CDR1 SGHTS, CDR2 YDEGEE. CDR3 length equals 12 residues. The CDR3 bases are TGTGCCAGCAGCCCACAGGACGCTTACTACACCTTC. It is translated as CASSPQDAYYTF.

This clone has only one observation. This chain uses TRBV7-9 with TRBJ1-1; D gene unclear. The CDR3 has 15 residues. V shed 1 base and J shed 2 bases, with 11 bases lying between them. Germline CDR1 SEHNR, CDR2 FQNEAQ (reference sequence). CDR3 loop: CASSLVGLHNTEAFF. The CDR3 bases are TGTGCCAGCAGCTTAGTTGGCTTGCACAACACTGAAGCTTTCTTT.

The V gene is TRBV4-1, the J gene TRBJ1-5, with TRBD1 matching 7 bases. From germline, CDR1 is MGHRA and CDR2 YSYEKL. The CDR3 spans 15 residues. Trimming took 5 bases from V and 4 from J; bases not matched to a gene: 8. CDR3: CASSEGQVSNQPQHF. The CDR3 DNA follows: TGCGCCAGCAGCGAAGGACAGGTTTCAAATCAGCCCCAGCATTTT.

The chain is built from TRBV2 and TRBJ1-2; possible D gene TRBD1, 5 bases. CDR1 SNHLY and CDR2 FYNNEI come from the germline V gene. V was clipped by 1 base and J by 6 bases, with 6 bases between them. The CDR3 has 12 residues. CDR3 loop: CASSEGGDGYTF. CDR3 nucleotide sequence: TGTGCCAGCAGTGAAGGGGGGGATGGCTACACCTTC.

This chain joins TRBV29-1 and TRBJ1-5; the D is unclear. Germline V gene lookup returns CDR1 SQVTM and CDR2 ANQGSEA. The CDR3 contains 13 residues. Trimming pared 4 bases from V and 0 bases from J, leaving 7 bases between. The CDR3 region is CSVGVGSNQPQHF. The CDR3 bases are TGCAGCGTTGGTGTCGGTAGCAATCAGCCCCAGCATTTT.

The V call is TRBV7-3, the J call TRBJ2-2, with 8 positions matching TRBD1. Germline CDR1 SGHTA, CDR2 FQGTGA. V lost 2 bases and J lost 0; bases outside the gene matches: 8. This CDR3 is 18 amino acids long. DNA for the CDR3: TGTGCCAGCAGCTTATTCCCGGACAGGGTCTCGAACACCGGGGAGCTGTTTTTT. It translates to CASSLFPDRVSNTGELFF.

This clone is classed as medium-sized. This CDR3 is CAISPEGSGNTIYF. The CDR3 nucleotides are TGTGCCATCAGCCCCGAGGGCTCTGGAAACACCATATATTTT. The V and J genes are TRBV10-3 and TRBJ1-3; D not resolved. The ends were cut back, 6 bases at V and 0 bases at J, with 9 bases in the middle. The length of the CDR3 is 14 residues. Germline CDR1 is ENHRY and CDR2 is SYGVKD.

The V and J genes are TRBV7-8 and TRBJ1-5, with a weak D call TRBD1 (5 bases). Per the germline V gene, CDR1 is SGHVS and CDR2 is FQNEAQ. This CDR3 has 16 residues. Trimming took 1 base from V and 1 from J, leaving 11 bases between them. The CDR3 DNA is TGTGCCAGCAGCTTAGGGGGCGTTGGGAGCAATCAGCCCCAGCATTTT. Translated: CASSLGGVGSNQPQHF.